Following are 3 T cell receptor beta chains from one sample sequenced in a study of blood T cell repertoires in COVID-19. TCRdb's copy holds only in-frame clones and misses some; the assay was immunoSEQ multiplex PCR. The top ten hold 25% to 30% of the sample, which has tens of thousands of clones, under 85% seen once. Sample: peripheral blood. These receptors were taken from a woman of 80 years or more with acute or convalescent COVID-19.

The chain recombines TRBV5-5 with TRBJ1-5, with 8 positions matching TRBD1. The trim removed 4 bases at V and 5 bases at J, leaving 5 bases unmatched. The CDR3 length is 14 residues. The germline V gene encodes CDR1 SGHKS and CDR2 YYEKEE (reference sequence). The CDR3 region has the DNA TGTGCCAGCAGCCCGGGACAGGTGGATCAGCCCCAGCATTTT. Amino acids: CASSPGQVDQPQHF.

This clone was counted between two and nine times. This chain links TRBV7-2 with TRBJ1-4; the D gene is possibly TRBD1 (6 bases). V gave up 5 bases and J gave up 6 bases, with 10 bases separating them. Germline CDR1 and CDR2: SGHTA and FQGNSA. The CDR3 consists of 13 residues. The CDR3 nucleotides read TGTGCCAGCAGCACGCACAGGGATGAAAAACTGTTTTTT. It translates to CASSTHRDEKLFF.

The chain combines TRBV7-2 with TRBJ1-1; D not resolved. The germline gives CDR1 SGHTA, CDR2 FQGNSA. The CDR3 length is 13 residues. The V and J ends lost 2 bases and 1 base respectively, with 5 bases between them. The DNA for the CDR3 is TGTGCCAGCAGCTTATACGGGAACACTGAAGCTTTCTTT. Its protein is CASSLYGNTEAFF.